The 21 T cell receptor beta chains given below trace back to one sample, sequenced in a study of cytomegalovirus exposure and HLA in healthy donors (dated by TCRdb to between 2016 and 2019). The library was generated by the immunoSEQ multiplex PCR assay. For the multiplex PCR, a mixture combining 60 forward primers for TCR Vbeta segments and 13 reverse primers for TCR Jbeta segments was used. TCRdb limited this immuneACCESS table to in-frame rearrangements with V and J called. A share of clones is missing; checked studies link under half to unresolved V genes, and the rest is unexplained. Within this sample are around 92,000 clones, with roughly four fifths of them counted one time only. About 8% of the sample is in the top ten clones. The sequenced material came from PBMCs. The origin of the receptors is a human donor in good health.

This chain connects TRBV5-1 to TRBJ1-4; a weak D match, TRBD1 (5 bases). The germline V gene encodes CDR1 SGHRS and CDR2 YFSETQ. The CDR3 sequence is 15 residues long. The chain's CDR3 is CASRVEMGGAEKLFF. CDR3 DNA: TGCGCTTCTCGCGTGGAAATGGGGGGAGCAGAAAAACTGTTTTTT.

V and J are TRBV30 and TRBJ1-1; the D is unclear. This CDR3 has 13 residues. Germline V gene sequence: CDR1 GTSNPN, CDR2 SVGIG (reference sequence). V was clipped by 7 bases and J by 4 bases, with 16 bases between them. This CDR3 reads CAFRDRGSTEAFF. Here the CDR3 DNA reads TGTGCCTTCCGAGACCGGGGAAGCACTGAAGCTTTCTTT.

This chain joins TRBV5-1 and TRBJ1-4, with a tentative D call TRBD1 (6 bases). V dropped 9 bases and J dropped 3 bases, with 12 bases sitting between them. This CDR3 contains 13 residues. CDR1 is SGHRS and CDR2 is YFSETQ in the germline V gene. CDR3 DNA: TGCGCCACCTCCGGGACACCTAATGAAAAACTGTTTTTT. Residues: CATSGTPNEKLFF. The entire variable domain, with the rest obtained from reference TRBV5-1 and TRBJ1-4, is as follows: KAGVTQTPRYLIKTRGQQVTLSCSPISGHRSVSWYQQTPGQGLQFLFEYFSETQRNKGNFPGRFSGRQFSNSRSEMNVSTLELGDSALYLCATSGTPNEKLFFGSGTQLSVL.

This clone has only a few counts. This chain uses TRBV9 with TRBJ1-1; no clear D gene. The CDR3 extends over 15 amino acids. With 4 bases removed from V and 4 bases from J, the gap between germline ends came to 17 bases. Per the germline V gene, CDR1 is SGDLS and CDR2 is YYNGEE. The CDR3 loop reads CASSLSSGGVTEAFF. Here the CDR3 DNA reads TGTGCCAGCAGCCTAAGTTCGGGAGGAGTCACTGAAGCTTTCTTT.

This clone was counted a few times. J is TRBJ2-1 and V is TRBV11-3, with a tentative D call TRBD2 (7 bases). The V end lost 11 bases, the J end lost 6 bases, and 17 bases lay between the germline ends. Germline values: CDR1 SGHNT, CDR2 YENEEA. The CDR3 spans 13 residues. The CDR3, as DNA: TGTGCCTCCCGAGGGGGGGCAGGCAATGAGCAGTTCTTC. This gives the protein CASRGGAGNEQFF.

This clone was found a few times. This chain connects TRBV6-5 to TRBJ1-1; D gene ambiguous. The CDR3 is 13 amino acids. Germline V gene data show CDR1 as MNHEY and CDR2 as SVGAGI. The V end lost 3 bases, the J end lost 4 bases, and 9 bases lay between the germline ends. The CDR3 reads CASSYYGFTEAFF. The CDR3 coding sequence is TGTGCCAGCAGTTATTACGGGTTCACTGAAGCTTTCTTT.

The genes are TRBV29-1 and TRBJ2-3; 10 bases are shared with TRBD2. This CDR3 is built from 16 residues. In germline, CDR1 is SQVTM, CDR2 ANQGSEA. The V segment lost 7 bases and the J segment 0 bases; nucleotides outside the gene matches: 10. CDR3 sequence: CSGSSGSYPSTDTQYF. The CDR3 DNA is TGCAGCGGGTCTAGCGGGAGTTACCCTAGCACAGATACGCAGTATTTT.

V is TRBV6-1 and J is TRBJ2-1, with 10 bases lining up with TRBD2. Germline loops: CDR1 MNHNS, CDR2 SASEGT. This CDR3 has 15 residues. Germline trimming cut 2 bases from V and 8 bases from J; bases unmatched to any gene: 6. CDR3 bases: TGTGCCAGCAGTGAATCAAGCGGGGGGGTCGATGAGCAGTTCTTC. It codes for CASSESSGGVDEQFF.

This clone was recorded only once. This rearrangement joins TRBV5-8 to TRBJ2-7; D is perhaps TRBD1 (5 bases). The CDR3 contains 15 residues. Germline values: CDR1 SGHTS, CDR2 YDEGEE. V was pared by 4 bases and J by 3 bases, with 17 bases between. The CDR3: CASSGAQEGSYEQYF. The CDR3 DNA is TGTGCCAGCAGCGGAGCACAGGAAGGTAGCTACGAGCAGTACTTC.

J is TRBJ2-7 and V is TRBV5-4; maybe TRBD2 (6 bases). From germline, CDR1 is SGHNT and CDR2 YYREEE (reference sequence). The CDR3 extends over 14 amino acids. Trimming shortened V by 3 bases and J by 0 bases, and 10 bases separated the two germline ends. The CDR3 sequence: CASSWDGGSYEQYF. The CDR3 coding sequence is TGTGCCAGCAGCTGGGACGGGGGCTCCTACGAGCAGTACTTC.

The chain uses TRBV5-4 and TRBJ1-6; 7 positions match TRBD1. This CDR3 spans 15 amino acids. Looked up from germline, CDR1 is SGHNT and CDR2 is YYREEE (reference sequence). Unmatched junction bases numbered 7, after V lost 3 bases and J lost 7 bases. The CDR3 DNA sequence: TGTGCCAGCAGCTCGCCGACAGGGCAAAATTCACCCCTCCACTTT. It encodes CASSSPTGQNSPLHF.

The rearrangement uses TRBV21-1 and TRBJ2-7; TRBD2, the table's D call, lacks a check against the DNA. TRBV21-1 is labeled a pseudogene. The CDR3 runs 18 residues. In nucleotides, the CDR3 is TGTGCCAGCAGCAAAAAGAGGGCGGAGTGGGGGGGGAGGTACGAGCAGTACTTC. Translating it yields CASSKKRAEWGGRYEQYF.

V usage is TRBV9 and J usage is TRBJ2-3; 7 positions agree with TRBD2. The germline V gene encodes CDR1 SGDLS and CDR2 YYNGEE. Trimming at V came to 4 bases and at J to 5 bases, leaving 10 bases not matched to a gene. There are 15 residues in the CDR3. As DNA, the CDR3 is TGTGCCAGCAGCCCAGCGACTAGCCTACTAGATACGCAGTATTTT. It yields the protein CASSPATSLLDTQYF.

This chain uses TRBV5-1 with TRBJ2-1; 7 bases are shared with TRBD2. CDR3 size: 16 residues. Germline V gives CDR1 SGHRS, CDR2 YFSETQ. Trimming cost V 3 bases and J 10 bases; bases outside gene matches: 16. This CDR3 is CASSSSGRAELREQFF. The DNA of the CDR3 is TGCGCCAGCAGCTCGTCAGGGAGGGCTGAATTGAGGGAGCAGTTCTTC.

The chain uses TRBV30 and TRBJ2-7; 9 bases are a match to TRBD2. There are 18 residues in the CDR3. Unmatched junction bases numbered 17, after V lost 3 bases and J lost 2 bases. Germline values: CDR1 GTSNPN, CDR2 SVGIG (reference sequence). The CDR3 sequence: CAWRPEAGLAGLPYEQYF. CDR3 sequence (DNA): TGTGCCTGGAGACCCGAGGCGGGTCTAGCGGGACTCCCCTACGAGCAGTACTTC.

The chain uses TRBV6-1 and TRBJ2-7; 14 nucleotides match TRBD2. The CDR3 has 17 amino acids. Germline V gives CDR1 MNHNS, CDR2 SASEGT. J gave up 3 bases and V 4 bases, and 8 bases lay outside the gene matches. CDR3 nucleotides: TGTGCCAGCAGTGCCCCGACCGGGACTAGCGGGGGCTACGAGCAGTACTTC. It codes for CASSAPTGTSGGYEQYF.

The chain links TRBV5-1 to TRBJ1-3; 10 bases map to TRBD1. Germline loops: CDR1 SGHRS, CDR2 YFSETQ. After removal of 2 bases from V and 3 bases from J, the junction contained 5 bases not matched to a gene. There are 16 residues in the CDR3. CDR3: CASSFGTGVVGNTIYF. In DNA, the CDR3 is TGCGCCAGCAGCTTTGGGACAGGGGTTGTTGGAAACACCATATATTTT. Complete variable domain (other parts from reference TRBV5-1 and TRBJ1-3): KAGVTQTPRYLIKTRGQQVTLSCSPISGHRSVSWYQQTPGQGLQFLFEYFSETQRNKGNFPGRFSGRQFSNSRSEMNVSTLELGDSALYLCASSFGTGVVGNTIYFGEGSWLTVV.

In nucleotides, the CDR3 is TGTGCCAGCGGCGGAAGGTACCTCTCCTACGAGCAGTACTTC. Its translation is CASGGRYLSYEQYF. The chain is built from TRBV5-6 and TRBJ2-7; D remains unclear. CDR1 is SGHDT, CDR2 YYEEEE, per germline. V was clipped by 7 bases and J by 0 bases, with 14 bases between them. There are 14 residues in the CDR3.

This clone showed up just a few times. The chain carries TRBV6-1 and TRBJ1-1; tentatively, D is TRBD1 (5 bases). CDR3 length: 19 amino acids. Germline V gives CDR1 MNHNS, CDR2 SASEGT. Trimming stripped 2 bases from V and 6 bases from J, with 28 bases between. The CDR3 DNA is TGTGCCAGCAGTGAATCTCTTTACGGGGGGGTTTCCAAAAGCCCTGAAGCTTTCTTT. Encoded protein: CASSESLYGGVSKSPEAFF.

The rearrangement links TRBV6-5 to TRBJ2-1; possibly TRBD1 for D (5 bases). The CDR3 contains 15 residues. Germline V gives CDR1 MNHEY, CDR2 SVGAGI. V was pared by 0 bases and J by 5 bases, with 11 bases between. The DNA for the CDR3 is TGTGCCAGCAGTTACTCGGTTGACAGAAACAATGAGCAGTTCTTC. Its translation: CASSYSVDRNNEQFF.

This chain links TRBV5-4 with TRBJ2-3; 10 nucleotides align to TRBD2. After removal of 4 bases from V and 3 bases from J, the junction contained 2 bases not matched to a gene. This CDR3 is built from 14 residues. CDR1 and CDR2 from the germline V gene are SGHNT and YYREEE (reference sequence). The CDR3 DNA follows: TGTGCCAGCAGCCTGACTAGCGGGACAGATACGCAGTATTTT. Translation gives CASSLTSGTDTQYF.